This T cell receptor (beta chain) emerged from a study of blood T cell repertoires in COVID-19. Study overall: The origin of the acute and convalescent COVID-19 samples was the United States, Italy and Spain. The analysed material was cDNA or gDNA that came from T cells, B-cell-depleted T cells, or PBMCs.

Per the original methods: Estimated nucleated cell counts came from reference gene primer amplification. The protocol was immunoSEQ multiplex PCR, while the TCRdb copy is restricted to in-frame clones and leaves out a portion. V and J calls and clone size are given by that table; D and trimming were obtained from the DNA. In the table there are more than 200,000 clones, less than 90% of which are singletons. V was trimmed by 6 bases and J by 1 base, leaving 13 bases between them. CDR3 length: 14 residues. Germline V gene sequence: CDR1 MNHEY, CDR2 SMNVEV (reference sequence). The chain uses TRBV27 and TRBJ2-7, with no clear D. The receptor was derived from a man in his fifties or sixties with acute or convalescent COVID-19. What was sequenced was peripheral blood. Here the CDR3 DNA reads TGTGCCAGCAGGGCGGCAGTAACATCCTACGAGCAGTACTTC. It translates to CASRAAVTSYEQYF.